This T cell receptor beta chain was documented in a study of shared clonotypes between healthy human individuals. Study overall: Three plates were used per donor for CD4 naive, three for CD4 memory, two for CD8 naive and one for CD8 memory.

Study conclusions and caveats: The rarefaction results pointed to incomplete sorted-subset sequencing despite large depth.

Regarding this clone: Antigen specificity is unknown.

Sequencing used immunoSEQ multiplex PCR; TCRdb keeps in-frame clones, though not all of them. In the table there are some 1,600,000 clones, 98% of which are singletons. Unmatched junction bases numbered 3, after V lost 4 bases and J lost 7 bases. The V gene's germline CDR1 is SNHLY and CDR2 FYNNEI. CDR3 length: 13 amino acids. The genes are TRBV2 and TRBJ1-4; 7 bases match TRBD1. The source is a man under 40 in good health. Sequenced sample: naive CD4+ T cells sorted from blood. Noted subset: CD45RA+ positively selected. The CDR3 DNA reads TGTGCCAGCAGTGGCAGGGGGAGTGAAAAACTGTTTTTT. Protein: CASSGRGSEKLFF.